What follows are 23 T cell receptor beta chains derived from one specimen sequenced in a study of blood T cell repertoires in COVID-19. Sequencing used immunoSEQ multiplex PCR; TCRdb keeps in-frame clones, though not all of them. The sample gives about 220,000 clones, 70% to 85% of which show up once; about 9% is in the top ten. The sample was peripheral blood. These receptors were taken from a man aged 50-60 years with active or convalescent COVID-19.

The CDR3 DNA follows: TGTGCCAGCAGCCAAGTGACAGGGGGCTTAGATACGCAGTATTTT. This translates into CASSQVTGGLDTQYF. The V gene is TRBV11-2, the J gene TRBJ2-3, with 10 bases identical to TRBD1. The germline gives CDR1 SGHAT, CDR2 FQNNGV. CDR3 length equals 15 residues. V was pared by 5 bases and J by 5 bases, with 7 bases of the junction left unmatched.

J is TRBJ2-7 and V is TRBV4-1; 9 nucleotides line up with TRBD1. Trimming removed 4 bases from V and 5 bases from J; junction bases left unmatched: 12. Per germline, CDR1 MGHRA and CDR2 YSYEKL. This CDR3 is 16 amino acids long. The CDR3 DNA reads as TGCGCCAGCAGCCCCCCCTCAGGACAGGGGTTCAACGAGCAGTACTTC. This encodes CASSPPSGQGFNEQYF.

The V gene is TRBV24-1, the J gene TRBJ2-5; the match to TRBD2 covers 9 bases. CDR3 length equals 16 residues. The germline CDR1 and CDR2 sequences are KGHDR and SFDVKD. With 4 bases clipped from V and 2 bases from J, the junction kept 7 bases outside the gene matches. DNA for the CDR3: TGTGCCACCAGTGAGTTTAGCGGGAGAGATCAAGAGACCCAGTACTTC. Translating it yields CATSEFSGRDQETQYF.

V gene TRBV5-3 combines with J gene TRBJ2-1; D possibly corresponds to TRBD1 (6 bases). TRBV5-3 is assigned to the ORF class and has an uncertain function. This CDR3 contains 19 residues. Trimming took off 6 bases at V and 0 bases at J, with 25 bases between the two ends. CDR3: CARNSRQVRVLGSYNEQFF. The CDR3 DNA sequence: TGTGCCAGAAATTCCAGACAGGTTAGGGTTTTGGGCTCCTACAATGAGCAGTTCTTC.

This clone has just a few counts. The chain carries TRBV28 and TRBJ2-7, with TRBD2 matching over 7 bases. This CDR3 spans 20 amino acids. CDR1 and CDR2 (germline): MDHEN, SYDVKM. Unmatched junction bases numbered 18, after V lost 0 bases and J lost 1 base. The CDR3 sequence is CASSLWDRPSGGFDSYEQYF. The CDR3 nucleotides read TGTGCCAGCAGTTTATGGGACCGCCCTAGCGGTGGTTTTGATTCCTACGAGCAGTACTTC.

The chain links TRBV15 to TRBJ1-4; D unclear. The CDR3 contains 14 residues. The V gene's germline CDR1 is LNHNV and CDR2 YYDKDF (reference sequence). V dropped 6 bases and J dropped 0 bases, with 8 bases sitting between them. CDR3 coding DNA: TGTGCCACCAGACGGGTGGCAACTAATGAAAAACTGTTTTTT. Protein product: CATRRVATNEKLFF. Combining the CDR3 with reference TRBV15 and TRBJ1-4 gives the whole variable domain DAMVIQNPRYQVTQFGKPVTLSCSQTLNHNVMYWYQQKSSQAPKLLFHYYDKDFNNEADTPDNFQSRRPNTSFCFLDIRSPGLGDTAMYLCATRRVATNEKLFFGSGTQLSVL.

The genes are TRBV6-5 and TRBJ2-2; TRBD2 is a possible D gene (6 bases). Germline CDR1 MNHEY, CDR2 SVGAGI. V shed 6 bases and J shed 1 base, with 9 bases lying between them. The CDR3 is 14 residues long. The CDR3 coding sequence is TGTGCCAGCAGGATTAGCGGGAACACCGGGGAGCTGTTTTTT. This gives the protein CASRISGNTGELFF.

The chain joins TRBV6-5 to TRBJ2-2; the D gene is possibly TRBD2 (5 bases). CDR1 and CDR2 from the germline V gene are MNHEY and SVGAGI. V gave up 6 bases and J gave up 2 bases, with 7 bases separating them. The CDR3 has 13 amino acids. The CDR3 sequence is CASSSSNTGELFF. The CDR3 coding sequence is TGTGCCAGCAGCTCTAGCAACACCGGGGAGCTGTTTTTT.

The rearrangement joins TRBV7-2 to TRBJ1-5; D might be TRBD1 (5 bases). This CDR3 has 16 amino acids. Per germline, CDR1 SGHTA and CDR2 FQGNSA. The germline V and J ends were trimmed by 5 bases and 0 bases, with 14 bases remaining between them. The CDR3 nucleotides are TGTGCCAGCAGCAGCCAGGGCCCCCTTAGCAATCAGCCCCAGCATTTT. This codes for CASSSQGPLSNQPQHF.

The chain combines TRBV7-9 with TRBJ1-1; possibly TRBD1 for D (5 bases). Germline values: CDR1 SEHNR, CDR2 FQNEAQ (reference sequence). The CDR3 extends over 12 amino acids. V was shortened by 5 bases and J by 6 bases, with 10 bases between the two germline ends. CDR3 residues: CASSQAGAEAFF. The CDR3 nucleotides are TGTGCCAGCAGCCAAGCGGGGGCTGAAGCTTTCTTT. Supplemented by reference TRBV7-9 and TRBJ1-1, the full variable domain reads DTGVSQNPRHKITKRGQNVTFRCDPISEHNRLYWYRQTLGQGPEFLTYFQNEAQLEKSRLLSDRFSAERPKGSFSTLEIQRTEQGDSAMYLCASSQAGAEAFFGQGTRLTVV.

The rearrangement joins TRBV11-2 to TRBJ2-3; 9 bases are shared with TRBD2. After removal of 1 base from V and 2 bases from J, the junction contained 7 bases not matched to a gene. Germline loops: CDR1 SGHAT, CDR2 FQNNGV. This CDR3 region has 17 residues. CDR3 loop: CASSLGLAGTLTDTQYF. The CDR3 nucleotides are TGTGCCAGCAGCTTAGGTCTAGCGGGGACCCTCACAGATACGCAGTATTTT.

This clone was seen a single time. The chain employs TRBV19 and TRBJ1-5, with D possibly matching TRBD1 (6 bases). This CDR3 has 18 residues. V lost 1 base and J lost 0, with 16 bases in between. Germline lookup yields CDR1 LNHDA and CDR2 SQIVND (reference sequence). CDR3 residues: CASSIVGGQPHSNQPQHF. The CDR3 coding sequence is TGTGCCAGTAGTATAGTCGGCGGACAGCCCCATAGCAATCAGCCCCAGCATTTT. The variable domain in full, with the rest retrieved from reference TRBV19 and TRBJ1-5, is DGGITQSPKYLFRKEGQNVTLSCEQNLNHDAMYWYRQDPGQGLRLIYYSQIVNDFQKGDIAEGYSVSREKKESFPLTVTSAQKNPTAFYLCASSIVGGQPHSNQPQHFGDGTRLSIL.

J is TRBJ2-3 and V is TRBV19; 9 bases match TRBD2. CDR3 length: 15 amino acids. V lost 10 bases to trimming and J lost 4 bases; unmatched junction nucleotides: 12. Germline V CDR1 and CDR2: LNHDA, SQIVND (reference sequence). The CDR3 DNA is TGTGCCACGGGTCTAGGCGGGAGGGCCCCAGATACGCAGTATTTT. This gives the protein CATGLGGRAPDTQYF.

The chain has TRBV7-9 and TRBJ2-1; TRBD2 matches at 13 bases. Trimming removed 4 bases from V and 3 bases from J; junction bases left unmatched: 3. This CDR3 has 16 amino acids. Per the germline V gene, CDR1 is SEHNR and CDR2 is FQNEAQ (reference sequence). The CDR3 coding sequence is TGTGCCAGCAGCTCATGGACTAGCGGGAGCTACAATGAGCAGTTCTTC. It translates to CASSSWTSGSYNEQFF. The variable domain in full, with the rest retrieved from reference TRBV7-9 and TRBJ2-1, is DTGVSQNPRHKITKRGQNVTFRCDPISEHNRLYWYRQTLGQGPEFLTYFQNEAQLEKSRLLSDRFSAERPKGSFSTLEIQRTEQGDSAMYLCASSSWTSGSYNEQFFGPGTRLTVL.

The J gene is TRBJ2-2, the V gene TRBV29-1; no definite D call. The CDR3 sequence is 14 residues long. Germline V gene sequence: CDR1 SQVTM, CDR2 ANQGSEA. V dropped 2 bases and J dropped 4 bases, with 11 bases sitting between them. CDR3: CSVEINSFTGELFF. The DNA for the CDR3 is TGCAGCGTTGAAATAAACAGCTTCACCGGGGAGCTGTTTTTT.

The chain recombines TRBV11-3 with TRBJ2-6, with D unclear. Trimming shortened V by 5 bases and J by 4 bases, and 6 bases separated the two germline ends. The CDR3 contains 13 residues. Per the germline V gene, CDR1 is SGHNT and CDR2 is YENEEA. CDR3 nucleotide sequence: TGTGCCAGCAGCCCCAGGGGGGCCAACGTCCTGACTTTC. Translated: CASSPRGANVLTF.

The J gene is TRBJ1-2, the V gene TRBV20-1; D is undetermined. The CDR3 is 11 amino acids. Between the trimmed V and J ends, which lost 6 bases and 5 bases, there was a span of 10 bases. Germline CDR1 DFQATT, CDR2 SNEGSKA (reference sequence). The CDR3 DNA reads TGCAGTGCGCCGGTTTTTTATGGCTACACCTTC. Encoded protein: CSAPVFYGYTF.

The genes are TRBV2 and TRBJ2-3; 7 bases are a match to TRBD2. The CDR3 extends over 16 amino acids. V lost 6 bases to trimming and J lost 3 bases; unmatched junction nucleotides: 12. The V gene's germline CDR1 is SNHLY and CDR2 FYNNEI. CDR3: CASSGLGRGYTDTQYF. CDR3 nucleotide sequence: TGTGCCAGCAGCGGCCTGGGGCGGGGGTATACAGATACGCAGTATTTT.

This chain connects TRBV4-3 to TRBJ2-5; 7 bases map to TRBD2. There are 20 residues in the CDR3. Germline CDR1 reads LGHNA; CDR2 reads YSLEER. V lost 4 bases, J lost 5 bases, and 25 bases stayed unmatched. CDR3 coding DNA: TGCGCCAGCAGCCCACGAGAGGGCCTGAGCGGGAAGGCAGATGCGGAGACCCAGTACTTC. It is translated as CASSPREGLSGKADAETQYF.

The V and J genes are TRBV9 and TRBJ2-2, with TRBD2 as a possible D gene (6 bases). The CDR3 contains 16 residues. With 0 bases removed from V and 0 bases from J, the gap between germline ends came to 9 bases. The germline V gene encodes CDR1 SGDLS and CDR2 YYNGEE. The CDR3 DNA sequence: TGTGCCAGCAGCGTAGTTGCGGGGCCGAACACCGGGGAGCTGTTTTTT. This gives the protein CASSVVAGPNTGELFF.

This clone was observed a single time. The J gene is TRBJ2-1, the V gene TRBV7-9, with 7 bases fitting TRBD2. This CDR3 is 13 amino acids long. CDR1 SEHNR and CDR2 FQNEAQ come from the germline V gene (reference sequence). V shed 8 bases and J 2 bases; nucleotides not matched to a gene: 3. The CDR3 here is CASVGGTYNEQFF. The CDR3 region has the DNA TGTGCCAGCGTCGGGGGGACCTACAATGAGCAGTTCTTC.

CDR3 sequence reads: CASSPPSASRGYNEQFF. DNA for the CDR3: TGTGCCAGCTCACCACCGAGCGCCTCTCGGGGTTACAATGAGCAGTTCTTC. The rearrangement uses TRBV18 and TRBJ2-1, with D perhaps matching TRBD2 (5 bases). Germline V gives CDR1 KGHSH, CDR2 LQKENI. The CDR3 has 17 residues. Trimming shortened V by 0 bases and J by 4 bases, and 16 bases separated the two germline ends.

This clone was observed once. The chain is built from TRBV11-2 and TRBJ2-7; possibly TRBD2 for D (5 bases). Germline V lookup: CDR1 SGHAT, CDR2 FQNNGV. The CDR3 consists of 12 residues. The V end lost 6 bases, the J end lost 7 bases, and 13 bases lay between the germline ends. The CDR3 DNA follows: TGTGCCAGCAGATCCACCGCGGGTGAGCAGTACTTC. Protein sequence: CASRSTAGEQYF.